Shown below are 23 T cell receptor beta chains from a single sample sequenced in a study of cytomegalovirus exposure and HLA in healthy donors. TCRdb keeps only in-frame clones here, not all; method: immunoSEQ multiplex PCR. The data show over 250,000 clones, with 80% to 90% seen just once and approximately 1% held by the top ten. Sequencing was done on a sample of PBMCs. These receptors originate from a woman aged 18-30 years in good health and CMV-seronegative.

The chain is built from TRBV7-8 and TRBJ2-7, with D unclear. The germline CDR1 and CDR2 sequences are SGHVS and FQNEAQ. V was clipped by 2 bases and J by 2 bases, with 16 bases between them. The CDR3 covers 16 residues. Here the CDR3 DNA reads TGTGCCAGCAGCTTATACCCACGTGGCAGAACCTACGAGCAGTACTTC. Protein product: CASSLYPRGRTYEQYF.

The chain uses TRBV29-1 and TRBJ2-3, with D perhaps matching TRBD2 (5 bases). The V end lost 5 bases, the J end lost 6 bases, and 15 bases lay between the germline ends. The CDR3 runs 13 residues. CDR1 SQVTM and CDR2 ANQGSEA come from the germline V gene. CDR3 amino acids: CSVRPTSGDTQYF. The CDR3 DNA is TGCAGCGTTAGGCCTACCTCGGGGGATACGCAGTATTTT.

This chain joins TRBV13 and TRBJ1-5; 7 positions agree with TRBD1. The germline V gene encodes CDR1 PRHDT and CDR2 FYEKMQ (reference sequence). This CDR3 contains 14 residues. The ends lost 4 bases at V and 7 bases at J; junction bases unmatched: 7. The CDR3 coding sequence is TGTGCCAGCAGCTCGACAGGGTCGGGACAGCCCCAGCATTTT. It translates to CASSSTGSGQPQHF.

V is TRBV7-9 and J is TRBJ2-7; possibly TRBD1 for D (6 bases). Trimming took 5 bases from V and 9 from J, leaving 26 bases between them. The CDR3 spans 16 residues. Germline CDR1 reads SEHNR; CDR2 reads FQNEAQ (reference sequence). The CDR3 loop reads CASSPPGTGQFRAQYF. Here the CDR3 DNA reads TGTGCCAGCAGCCCGCCCGGTACGGGACAATTTCGCGCGCAGTACTTC.

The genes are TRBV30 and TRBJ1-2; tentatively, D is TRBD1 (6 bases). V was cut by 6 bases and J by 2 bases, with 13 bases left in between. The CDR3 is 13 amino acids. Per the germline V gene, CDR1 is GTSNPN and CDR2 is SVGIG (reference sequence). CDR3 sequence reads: CACEGQSNYGYTF. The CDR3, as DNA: TGTGCCTGCGAAGGACAGTCGAACTATGGCTACACCTTC.

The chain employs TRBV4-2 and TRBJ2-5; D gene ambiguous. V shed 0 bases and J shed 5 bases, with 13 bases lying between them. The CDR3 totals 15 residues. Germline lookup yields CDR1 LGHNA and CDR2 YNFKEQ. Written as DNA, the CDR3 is TGTGCCAGCAGCCAAGAACCATCACAGCCGGAGACCCAGTACTTC. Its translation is CASSQEPSQPETQYF.

This CDR3 is CASSLVLALIPDTQYF. The CDR3 DNA follows: TGCGCCAGCAGCTTGGTCCTAGCGTTAATCCCAGATACGCAGTATTTT. The rearrangement links TRBV5-1 to TRBJ2-3; TRBD2 might be the D (6 bases). The ends were cut back, 0 bases at V and 4 bases at J, with 15 bases in the middle. Germline V gene data show CDR1 as SGHRS and CDR2 as YFSETQ. The CDR3 covers 16 residues.

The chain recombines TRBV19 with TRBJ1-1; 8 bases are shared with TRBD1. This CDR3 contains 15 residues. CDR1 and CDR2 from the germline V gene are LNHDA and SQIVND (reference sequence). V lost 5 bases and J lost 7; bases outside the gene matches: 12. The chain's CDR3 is CASSPRDRHSGEAFF. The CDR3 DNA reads TGTGCCAGTAGTCCCCGGGACAGGCATTCGGGTGAAGCTTTCTTT.

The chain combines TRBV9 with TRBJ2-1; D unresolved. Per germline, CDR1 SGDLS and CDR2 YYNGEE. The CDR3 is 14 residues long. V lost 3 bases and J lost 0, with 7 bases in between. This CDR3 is CASSGASSYNEQFF. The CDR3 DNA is TGTGCCAGCAGCGGAGCGAGCTCCTACAATGAGCAGTTCTTC.

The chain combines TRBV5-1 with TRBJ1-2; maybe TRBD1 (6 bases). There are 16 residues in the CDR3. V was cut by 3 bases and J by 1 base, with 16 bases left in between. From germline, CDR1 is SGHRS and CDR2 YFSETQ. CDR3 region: CASSWNRQDRNYGYTF. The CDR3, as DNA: TGCGCCAGCAGCTGGAATCGACAGGACCGTAACTATGGCTACACCTTC.

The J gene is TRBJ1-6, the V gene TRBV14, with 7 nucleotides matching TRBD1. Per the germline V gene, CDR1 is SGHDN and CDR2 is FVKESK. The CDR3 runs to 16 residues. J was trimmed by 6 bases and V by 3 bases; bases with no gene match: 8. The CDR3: CASSHYTGQLNSPLHF. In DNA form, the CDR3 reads TGTGCCAGCAGCCATTATACGGGACAGCTTAATTCACCCCTCCACTTT.

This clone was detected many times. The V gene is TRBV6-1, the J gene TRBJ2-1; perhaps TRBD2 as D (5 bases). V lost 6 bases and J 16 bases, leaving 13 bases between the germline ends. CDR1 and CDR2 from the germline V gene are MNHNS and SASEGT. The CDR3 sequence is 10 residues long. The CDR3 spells CASSGLLVFF. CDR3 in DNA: TGTGCCAGCAGCGGACTTCTCGTCTTCTTC.

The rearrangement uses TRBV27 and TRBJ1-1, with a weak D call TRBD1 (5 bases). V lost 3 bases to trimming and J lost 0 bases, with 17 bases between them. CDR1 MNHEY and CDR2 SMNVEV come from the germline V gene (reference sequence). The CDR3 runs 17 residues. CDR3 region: CASSFFGSGPLNTEAFF. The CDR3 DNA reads TGTGCCAGCAGTTTTTTCGGCTCAGGGCCTTTGAACACTGAAGCTTTCTTT.

CDR3 sequence: CASSLQGTNTGELFF. CDR3 nucleotides: TGTGCCAGCAGCTTACAGGGAACGAACACCGGGGAGCTGTTTTTT. The V gene is TRBV7-6, the J gene TRBJ2-2; D may be TRBD1 (5 bases). Germline assignment: CDR1 SGHVS and CDR2 FNYEAQ. CDR3 length equals 15 residues. Trimming cost V 2 bases and J 0 bases, with 7 bases left between them.

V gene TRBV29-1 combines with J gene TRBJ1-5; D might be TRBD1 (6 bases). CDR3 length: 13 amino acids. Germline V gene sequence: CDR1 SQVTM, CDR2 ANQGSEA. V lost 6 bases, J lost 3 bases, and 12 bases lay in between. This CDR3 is CSVQQGLNQPQHF. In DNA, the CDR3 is TGCAGCGTCCAGCAGGGGCTCAATCAGCCCCAGCATTTT.

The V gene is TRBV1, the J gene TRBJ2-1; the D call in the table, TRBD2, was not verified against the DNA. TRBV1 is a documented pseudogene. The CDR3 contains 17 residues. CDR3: CTSSQVGTSGVGDEQFF. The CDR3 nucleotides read TGCACCAGCAGCCAAGTGGGGACTAGCGGAGTCGGGGATGAGCAGTTCTTC.

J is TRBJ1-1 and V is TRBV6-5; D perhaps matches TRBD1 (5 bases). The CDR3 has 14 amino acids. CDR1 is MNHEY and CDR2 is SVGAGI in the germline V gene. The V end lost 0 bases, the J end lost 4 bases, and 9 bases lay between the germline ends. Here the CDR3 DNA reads TGTGCCAGCAGTTACTCGCAGGGAGGCACTGAAGCTTTCTTT. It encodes CASSYSQGGTEAFF.

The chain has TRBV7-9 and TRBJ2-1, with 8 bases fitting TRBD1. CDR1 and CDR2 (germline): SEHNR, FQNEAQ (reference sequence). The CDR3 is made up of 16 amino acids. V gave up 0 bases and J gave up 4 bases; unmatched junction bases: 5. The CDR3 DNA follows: TGTGCCAGCAGCTTAGCCTGGACAGGGACGTACAATGAGCAGTTCTTC. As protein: CASSLAWTGTYNEQFF.

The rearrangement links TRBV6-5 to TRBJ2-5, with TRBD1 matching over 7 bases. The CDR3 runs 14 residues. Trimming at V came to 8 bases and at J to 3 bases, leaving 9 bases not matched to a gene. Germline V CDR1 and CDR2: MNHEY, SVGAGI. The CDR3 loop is CASHRGWGEETQYF. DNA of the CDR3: TGTGCCAGCCACAGGGGTTGGGGAGAAGAGACCCAGTACTTC.

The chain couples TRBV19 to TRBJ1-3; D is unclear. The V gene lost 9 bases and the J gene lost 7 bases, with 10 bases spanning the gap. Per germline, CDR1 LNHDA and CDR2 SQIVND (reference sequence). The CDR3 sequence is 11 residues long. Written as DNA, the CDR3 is TGTGCCAGCCCGTCCGGGAACACCATATATTTT. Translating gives CASPSGNTIYF.

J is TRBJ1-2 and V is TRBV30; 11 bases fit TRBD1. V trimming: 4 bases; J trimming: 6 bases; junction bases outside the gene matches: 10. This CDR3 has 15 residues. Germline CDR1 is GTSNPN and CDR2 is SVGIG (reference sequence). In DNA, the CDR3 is TGTGCCTGGATAATCGGACAGGGGGCTAGAAATGGCTACACCTTC. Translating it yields CAWIIGQGARNGYTF. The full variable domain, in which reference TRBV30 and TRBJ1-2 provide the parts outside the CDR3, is SQTIHQWPATLVQPVGSPLSLECTVEGTSNPNLYWYRQAAGRGLQLLFYSVGIGQISSEVPQNLSASRPQDRQFILSSKKLLLSDSGFYLCAWIIGQGARNGYTFGSGTRLTVV.

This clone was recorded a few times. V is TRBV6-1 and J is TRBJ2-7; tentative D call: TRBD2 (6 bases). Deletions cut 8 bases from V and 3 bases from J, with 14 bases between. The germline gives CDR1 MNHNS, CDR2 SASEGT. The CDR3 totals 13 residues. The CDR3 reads CASLKGLSYEQYF. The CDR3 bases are TGTGCCAGCCTTAAAGGACTAAGCTACGAGCAGTACTTC.

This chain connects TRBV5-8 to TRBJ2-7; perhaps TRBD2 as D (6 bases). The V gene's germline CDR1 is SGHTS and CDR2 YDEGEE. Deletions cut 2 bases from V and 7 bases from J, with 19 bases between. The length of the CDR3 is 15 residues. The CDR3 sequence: CASSFGPGLYREQYF. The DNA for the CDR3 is TGTGCCAGCAGCTTTGGGCCGGGACTCTATCGGGAGCAGTACTTC.